This T cell receptor (beta chain) was observed in a study of CD8 T cells in Susac syndrome. It was with random hexamers that roughly 0.5 to 1 ug RNA was reverse transcribed. Across 54 Vbeta and 13 Jbeta, immunoSEQ multiplex PCR amplified TCR beta CDR3. One entry per CDR3 protein results from TCRdb running MiXCR on the immunoSEQ multiplex PCR reads. There are about 250,000 distinct CDR3 sequences in the sample; 93% occur only once, and less than 0.075% lies in the top ten. High-throughput TCR beta sequencing covered peripheral CD8+ and CD4+ T cells. TEMRA cells were FACS-enriched, with CD8+ and CD4+ T cells isolated negatively. The V segment lost 3 bases and the J segment 4 bases; nucleotides outside the gene matches: 6. The V gene's germline CDR1 is DFQATT and CDR2 SNEGSKA (reference sequence). The CDR3 is 14 amino acids.

Sequenced input: CD4+ T cells from PBMCs. The receptor's source is a human donor with multiple sclerosis. V usage is TRBV20-1 and J usage is TRBJ2-5; the match to TRBD1 covers 9 bases. The CDR3 loop reads CSARAGTGIETQYF. CDR3 nucleotides: TGCAGTGCTAGGGCCGGGACAGGGATAGAGACCCAGTACTTC.